This TCR beta chain was sequenced during a study of T-cell reconstitution after alpha-beta-depleted transplantation in children. For TCRbeta, the library was prepared with unique molecular identifiers. TCRdb itself ran the PCR reads through MiXCR, one entry per CDR3 protein. The data show about 210,000 distinct CDR3 sequences, with approximately 15% seen just once and around two fifths held by the top ten. The table lists this clonotype with a count of one. V was pared by 2 bases and J by 3 bases, with 0 bases of the junction left unmatched. Germline V gives CDR1 SGHRS, CDR2 YFSETQ. The CDR3 is made up of 14 amino acids.

The rearrangement uses TRBV5-1 and TRBJ2-5; 11 bases align to TRBD2. This specimen was PBMCs, mostly from graft donor cells, taken 360 days after TCRalphabeta/CD19-depleted stem cell transplant. The source is a male patient aged 2 to 9 who had a stem cell transplant for acute lymphoblastic leukemia, so the T cells may come from the graft donor. The CDR3 DNA reads as TGCGCCAGCAGCTTACTAGCGGGGGAAGAGACCCAGTACTTC. It codes for CASSLLAGEETQYF.